One and the same sample provided the 6 T cell receptor beta chains below, sequenced in a study of T cells after yellow fever vaccination. One entry per CDR3 protein results from TCRdb running MiXCR on the 5' RACE reads. This sample carries 320,000 or so distinct CDR3 sequences, less than 9.5% of them seen once, and the ten largest clones take approximately 16%. The input for sequencing was PBMCs, taken around 45 days after the first yellow fever vaccination. These receptors were collected from a man aged 18 to 30 who received the YFV17D yellow fever vaccine.

V gene TRBV7-9 combines with J gene TRBJ2-1; TRBD1 agrees at 7 bases. The CDR3 is 15 residues long. The V gene end was trimmed by 5 bases and the J gene end by 2 bases; junction bases not matched to a gene: 6. Germline V gene sequence: CDR1 SEHNR, CDR2 FQNEAQ (reference sequence). CDR3 DNA sequence: TGTGCCAGCAGCCCAGAGGACAGGCCCTACAATGAGCAGTTCTTC. Translated: CASSPEDRPYNEQFF.

The chain links TRBV4-3 to TRBJ1-1, with 9 nucleotides matching TRBD1. CDR1 is LGHNA and CDR2 is YSLEER in the germline V gene. This CDR3 is built from 17 residues. The trim removed 0 bases at V and 8 bases at J, leaving 13 bases unmatched. The CDR3 spells CASSQDLYRQGVSEAFF. The DNA of the CDR3 is TGCGCCAGCAGCCAAGATTTATACCGACAGGGGGTATCCGAAGCTTTCTTT.

The rearrangement uses TRBV6-9 and TRBJ2-6; TRBD1 matches at 7 bases. The CDR3 totals 18 residues. Germline V gene lookup returns CDR1 MNHGY and CDR2 SVAAGI. V shed 7 bases, J shed 0 bases, and the junction held 12 bases outside the gene matches. CDR3 sequence: CASTYPRQGPSGANVLTF. CDR3 bases: TGTGCCAGCACCTATCCTCGACAGGGCCCCTCTGGGGCCAACGTCCTGACTTTC.

This sequence joins TRBV7-2 and TRBJ2-3; possible D gene TRBD1, 7 bases. CDR3 size: 15 residues. Germline V gives CDR1 SGHTA, CDR2 FQGNSA. Trimming shortened V by 5 bases and J by 2 bases, and 14 bases separated the two germline ends. Written as DNA, the CDR3 is TGTGCCAGCAGCCTAGGGGGCGGGACCACAGATACGCAGTATTTT. Protein sequence: CASSLGGGTTDTQYF.

This clonotype has just a few counts. The junction shows a germline mismatch at one end, possibly a read error. The chain uses TRBV20-1 and TRBJ1-6, with D possibly matching TRBD1 (5 bases). Germline-derived CDR1 and CDR2 are DFQATT and SNEGSKA (reference sequence). CDR3 length: 12 residues. DNA of the CDR3: TGCAGTGCAGGGCCCAGGGATTCCCCCCTCCACTTT. It codes for CSAGPRDSPLHF.

This clonotype turned up a few times. This sequence joins TRBV20-1 and TRBJ2-1, with 13 bases identical to TRBD2. Germline values: CDR1 DFQATT, CDR2 SNEGSKA (reference sequence). This CDR3 is built from 14 residues. The ends lost 5 bases at V and 8 bases at J; junction bases unmatched: 6. CDR3 in DNA: TGCAGTGCTCCCGGGACTAGCGGGGTAGATGAGCAGTTCTTC. This gives the protein CSAPGTSGVDEQFF.